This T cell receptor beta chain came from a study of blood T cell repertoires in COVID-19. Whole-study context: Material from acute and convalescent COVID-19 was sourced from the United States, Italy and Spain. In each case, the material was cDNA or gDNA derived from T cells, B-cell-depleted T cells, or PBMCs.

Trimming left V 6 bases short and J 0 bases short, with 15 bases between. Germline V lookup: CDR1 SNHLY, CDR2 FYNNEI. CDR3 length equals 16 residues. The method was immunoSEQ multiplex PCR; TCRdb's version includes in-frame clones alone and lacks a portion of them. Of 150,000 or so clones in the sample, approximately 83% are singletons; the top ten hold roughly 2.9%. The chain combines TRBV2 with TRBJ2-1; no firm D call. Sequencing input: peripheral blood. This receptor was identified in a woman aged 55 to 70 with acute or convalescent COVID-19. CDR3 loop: CASRETTTSSYNEQFF. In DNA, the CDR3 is TGTGCCAGCAGGGAGACCACCACGAGCTCCTACAATGAGCAGTTCTTC.